This T cell receptor (beta chain) was retrieved from a study of blood T cell repertoires in COVID-19. Study-wide background: The analysed material was cDNA or gDNA that came from T cells, B-cell-depleted T cells, or PBMCs.

The CDR3 spans 16 residues. Germline-derived CDR1 and CDR2 are SNHLY and FYNNEI. Trimming shortened V by 6 bases and J by 3 bases, and 21 bases separated the two germline ends. Study processing details: Estimation of nucleated cell counts relied on the amplification of reference gene primers. Sequenced by immunoSEQ multiplex PCR; TCRdb stores in-frame clones only, minus some. That table furnishes V, J and clone size, whereas the DNA furnished D and trimming. The sample contains approximately 280,000 clones, approximately 85% of which appear only once. Material for sequencing was peripheral blood. This receptor was obtained from a man between 50 and 59 years old with active or convalescent COVID-19. The chain employs TRBV2 and TRBJ2-7, with D tentatively TRBD1 (6 bases). CDR3: CASSRTATASHYEQYF. CDR3 coding DNA: TGTGCCAGCAGCCGGACAGCCACGGCCTCCCACTACGAGCAGTACTTC.